One sample yielded the 11 T cell receptor beta chains listed below, sequenced in a study of cytomegalovirus exposure and HLA in healthy donors. Amplification used 60 Vbeta primers and 13 Jbeta primers. Assay used: immunoSEQ multiplex PCR; TCRdb lists only in-frame clones, some missing. The sample shows 100,000 to 120,000 clones, about 80% of them seen only once. Sample: PBMCs. The receptors come from a man aged 25 to 40 in good health and CMV-seronegative.

The chain carries TRBV2 and TRBJ1-5; D is ambiguous. Germline CDR1 reads SNHLY; CDR2 reads FYNNEI. Trimming pared 6 bases from V and 0 bases from J, leaving 9 bases between. The CDR3 sequence is 14 residues long. CDR3 residues: CASRIRDSNQPQHF. The CDR3 DNA follows: TGTGCCAGCAGGATACGGGATAGCAATCAGCCCCAGCATTTT. The full variable domain, in which reference TRBV2 and TRBJ1-5 provide the parts outside the CDR3, is EPEVTQTPSHQVTQMGQEVILRCVPISNHLYFYWYRQILGQKVEFLVSFYNNEISEKSEIFDDQFSVERPDGSNFTLKIRSTKLEDSAMYFCASRIRDSNQPQHFGDGTRLSIL.

This clone showed up just a few times. This rearrangement joins TRBV6-5 to TRBJ2-3; the match to TRBD1 covers 7 bases. CDR1 is MNHEY, CDR2 SVGAGI, per germline. The CDR3 runs 11 residues. V lost 5 bases and J lost 10; bases outside the gene matches: 3. CDR3 in DNA: TGTGCCAGCAGTGGAGGACAGGCGCAGTATTTT. It codes for CASSGGQAQYF.

V usage is TRBV5-1 and J usage is TRBJ2-7; the match to TRBD2 covers 10 bases. The CDR3 totals 16 residues. The germline gives CDR1 SGHRS, CDR2 YFSETQ. Losses at the gene ends were 3 bases for V and 0 bases for J; bases not matched to a gene: 6. CDR3 coding DNA: TGCGCCAGCAGCTGGACCGGGACTAGCGCCTCCTACGAGCAGTACTTC. This translates into CASSWTGTSASYEQYF.

The V gene is TRBV6-6, the J gene TRBJ2-5, with D possibly TRBD2 on 6 matching bases. Trimming shortened V by 0 bases and J by 5 bases, and 10 bases separated the two germline ends. The CDR3 length is 14 residues. Per the germline V gene, CDR1 is MNHNY and CDR2 is SVGAGI (reference sequence). In nucleotides, the CDR3 is TGTGCCAGCAGTTACTCCGCGGGACGGGAGACCCAGTACTTC. It codes for CASSYSAGRETQYF.

This clone was picked up one time. The rearrangement links TRBV15 to TRBJ1-2; 10 positions match TRBD1. Germline values: CDR1 LNHNV, CDR2 YYDKDF (reference sequence). The CDR3 covers 14 residues. V shed 1 base and J 6 bases; nucleotides not matched to a gene: 2. CDR3 protein: CATSRGQGANGYTF. The CDR3 DNA sequence: TGTGCCACCAGCAGAGGACAGGGGGCGAATGGCTACACCTTC.

The rearrangement joins TRBV5-1 to TRBJ1-5; D uncertain. The CDR3 length is 13 residues. The germline V and J ends were trimmed by 5 bases and 10 bases, with 16 bases remaining between them. Germline-derived CDR1 and CDR2 are SGHRS and YFSETQ. CDR3 nucleotides: TGCGCCAGCAGATTAGGAGGGAATGATCCCCAGCATTTT. Translating gives CASRLGGNDPQHF.

The gene calls are TRBV15 and TRBJ1-3; D is unresolved. V was clipped by 0 bases and J by 0 bases, with 9 bases between them. From germline, CDR1 is LNHNV and CDR2 YYDKDF (reference sequence). The CDR3 has 16 amino acids. The CDR3 protein is CATSRDGSRSGNTIYF. The CDR3 coding sequence is TGTGCCACCAGCAGAGATGGCTCCCGCTCTGGAAACACCATATATTTT.

This clone was observed a handful of times. The chain recombines TRBV2 with TRBJ2-2; TRBD1 agrees at 9 bases. Germline CDR1 SNHLY, CDR2 FYNNEI. This CDR3 comprises 16 residues. Trimming at V came to 5 bases and at J to 3 bases, leaving 7 bases not matched to a gene. This chain's CDR3 is CASSPTGGAYTGELFF. The CDR3 DNA follows: TGTGCCAGCAGTCCCACAGGGGGCGCATACACCGGGGAGCTGTTTTTT.

This chain joins TRBV7-2 and TRBJ2-3; no firm D call. CDR1 is SGHTA and CDR2 is FQGNSA in the germline V gene. V lost 1 base and J 1 base, leaving 12 bases between the germline ends. This CDR3 is built from 16 residues. The chain's CDR3 is CASSLGPRVGTDTQYF. In nucleotides, the CDR3 is TGTGCCAGCAGCTTAGGTCCTAGAGTGGGCACAGATACGCAGTATTTT.

This clone was seen more than once but under ten times. V usage is TRBV6-1 and J usage is TRBJ2-5, with 7 bases lining up with TRBD1. Germline V CDR1 and CDR2: MNHNS, SASEGT. The CDR3 spans 12 residues. After removal of 7 bases from V and 3 bases from J, the junction contained 2 bases not matched to a gene. The CDR3 spells CASIGTEETQYF. CDR3 nucleotide sequence: TGTGCCAGCATTGGGACAGAAGAGACCCAGTACTTC.

The chain recombines TRBV19 with TRBJ1-1; D not resolved. The germline V gene has CDR1 LNHDA and CDR2 SQIVND (reference sequence). The CDR3 is made up of 11 amino acids. V was cut by 3 bases and J by 8 bases, with 7 bases left in between. As DNA, the CDR3 is TGTGCCAGTAGTATTCGAGGGGAAGCTTTCTTT. Translation: CASSIRGEAFF.